Listed below are T cell receptor beta chains from one sample, sequenced in a study of cytomegalovirus exposure and HLA in healthy donors. Data came from immunoSEQ multiplex PCR; TCRdb stores just in-frame clones and leaves some out. The top ten clones hold around 3% of a sample with roughly 130,000 clones, approximately 82% of them seen once. Sequenced sample: PBMCs. The receptor set was obtained from a woman between 18 and 29 years old in good health and CMV-seropositive. Each CDR3 is given with its conserved first and last residue. D genes are given only for firm matches. Size is stated for part of the rows, as once, few or many counts, or as a class when the clone is expanded.

V,size,J,D,DNA,CDR3
TRBV7-9,NA,TRBJ1-4,NA,TGTGCCAGCAGCTTACAGGCCGGGGCTAATGAAAAACTGTTTTTT,CASSLQAGANEKLFF
TRBV5-1,NA,TRBJ2-5,TRBD1,TGCGCCAGCAGCGGGGACAGGGCTGAGACCCAGTACTTC,CASSGDRAETQYF
TRBV7-2,NA,TRBJ2-5,TRBD2,TGTGCCAGCAGCTTGGATAGCGGGGGGACGGGGGCCCAGTACTTC,CASSLDSGGTGAQYF
TRBV11-2,NA,TRBJ2-7,NA,TGTGCCAGCAGCTCCAGCTCCTACGAGCAGTACTTC,CASSSSSYEQYF
TRBV5-4,NA,TRBJ2-7,NA,TGTGCCAGCAGCCCTGGACAGCTACCCTACGAGCAGTACTTC,CASSPGQLPYEQYF
TRBV19,once,TRBJ2-1,NA,TGTGCCAGTAGTATAGTGCCAGACAATGAGCAGTTCTTC,CASSIVPDNEQFF
TRBV5-4,NA,TRBJ2-7,TRBD2,TGTGCCAGCAGCTCGACTAGCGGGGGGGCAATTTACGAGCAGTACTTC,CASSSTSGGAIYEQYF
TRBV2,NA,TRBJ2-5,NA,TGTGCCAGCAGTGAGACGGTCTCTGGGGGGGAGACCCAGTACTTC,CASSETVSGGETQYF
TRBV6-5,once,TRBJ1-4,NA,TGTGCCAGCAGTTACTCGGGCAGACCCTCCGAAAAACTGTTTTTT,CASSYSGRPSEKLFF
TRBV2,NA,TRBJ2-3,NA,TGTGCCAGCACCTCGAGGGCCATCCGCACAGATACGCAGTATTTT,CASTSRAIRTDTQYF
TRBV2,NA,TRBJ2-7,TRBD2,TGTGCCAGCAGTGATAGCGCTAGCGGGGGGAAGTCCTACGAGCAGTACTTC,CASSDSASGGKSYEQYF
TRBV4-1,NA,TRBJ1-2,NA,TGCGCCAGCAGCCAAGAGCCCCCCCGGCAGGAAGCTAACTATGGCTACACCTTC,CASSQEPPRQEANYGYTF
TRBV5-5,NA,TRBJ1-1,TRBD1,TGTGCCAGCAGGCGGGACAGGGGGCCTGAAGCTTTCTTT,CASRRDRGPEAFF
TRBV7-9,NA,TRBJ2-3,TRBD2,TGTGCCAGCAGCTCTCGGCGGGGGGGCACAGATACGCAGTATTTT,CASSSRRGGTDTQYF
TRBV19,NA,TRBJ1-6,TRBD1,TGTGCCAGTAGATTGACAGGGGGCGGCTCCTATAATTCACCCCTCCACTTT,CASRLTGGGSYNSPLHF
TRBV6-6,NA,TRBJ2-7,TRBD1,TGTGCCAGCAGTGACTCGAGGGACAGGGGGACAGAGCAGTACTTC,CASSDSRDRGTEQYF
TRBV6-6,NA,TRBJ2-2,TRBD1,TGTGCCAGCAGTGCAGGGGGCGGCACCGGGGAGCTGTTTTTT,CASSAGGGTGELFF
TRBV4-2,NA,TRBJ2-3,TRBD2,TGTGCCAGCAGCCAATCGCTAGCGGGGGGCGGGACAGATACGCAGTATTTT,CASSQSLAGGGTDTQYF
TRBV6-5,once,TRBJ1-1,TRBD1,TGTGCCAGCAGTTACGGGGGCTACAGGGGGGTAGAAGCTTTCTTT,CASSYGGYRGVEAFF
TRBV7-3,NA,TRBJ2-1,TRBD1,TGTGCCAGCAGCCAAAGACAGTCCGGGACAGGGGCCAACCATGAGCAGTTCTTC,CASSQRQSGTGANHEQFF
TRBV7-9,NA,TRBJ1-2,TRBD1,TGTGCCAGCAGCTTAGGGGACAGTTCCTATGGCTACACCTTC,CASSLGDSSYGYTF
TRBV12-5,once,TRBJ1-5,TRBD1,TGTGCTAGTGGGACAGGGTTATCCAATCAGCCCCAGCATTTT,CASGTGLSNQPQHF
TRBV2,NA,TRBJ1-2,NA,TGTGCCAGCAGTGTAGTTCAGGGTTTAGGTGGCTACACCTTC,CASSVVQGLGGYTF
TRBV27,NA,TRBJ1-6,TRBD1,TGTGCCAGCAGTTCAGGACAGGGCGGTAATTCACCCCTCCACTTT,CASSSGQGGNSPLHF
TRBV4-1,NA,TRBJ2-3,TRBD2,TGCGCCAGCAGCCAAGTCGGAGCGGGGGCCTCTTCAGGGACAGATACGCAGTATTTT,CASSQVGAGASSGTDTQYF
TRBV27,NA,TRBJ2-3,TRBD1,TGTGCCAGCACCTCAATTTTTAGGACAGGGGAGGTAGATACGCAGTATTTT,CASTSIFRTGEVDTQYF
TRBV5-1,NA,TRBJ2-7,TRBD1,TGCGCCAGCCAGGGGGCGGCCTACGAGCAGTACTTC,CASQGAAYEQYF
TRBV7-3,NA,TRBJ1-1,NA,TGTGCCAGCAGCTCAGGGGCAGCTGGGGTAGCTTTCTTT,CASSSGAAGVAFF
TRBV10-3,NA,TRBJ2-3,NA,TGTGCCATCAGTGGATCCCCGGGACTCCTTGCTGGAGATACGCAGTATTTT,CAISGSPGLLAGDTQYF
TRBV6-8,NA,TRBJ2-7,TRBD1,TGTGCCAGCCCTTCTTTGACAGGGTTTGGTTTGCACTACGAGCAGTACTTC,CASPSLTGFGLHYEQYF
TRBV18,NA,TRBJ1-1,NA,TGTGCCAGCTCACCACCGGGAGTGGGCGACACTGAAGCTTTCTTT,CASSPPGVGDTEAFF
TRBV5-1,few,TRBJ2-7,NA,TGCGCCAGCAGCTCTGACAGCGCCTACGAGCAGTACTTC,CASSSDSAYEQYF
TRBV7-9,NA,TRBJ2-2,NA,TGTGCCAGCAGTTACGAGGGTTGGGAGCTGTTTTTT,CASSYEGWELFF
TRBV5-1,NA,TRBJ2-2,TRBD1,TGCGCCAGCAATATTCAGGGGGCGAACACCGGGGAGCTGTTTTTT,CASNIQGANTGELFF
TRBV5-4,NA,TRBJ1-2,TRBD1,TGTGCCAGCAGCTGGGACCTTGGACAGGGCCATTTCTATGGCTACACCTTC,CASSWDLGQGHFYGYTF
TRBV29-1,NA,TRBJ1-1,TRBD1,TGCAGCGGTGACTCGACAGGGTTTGACACTGAAGCTTTCTTT,CSGDSTGFDTEAFF
TRBV28,NA,TRBJ2-3,NA,TGTGCCAGCAGCCCCCCCAGGGACACAGATACGCAGTATTTT,CASSPPRDTDTQYF
TRBV27,NA,TRBJ2-7,TRBD2,TGTGCCAGCAGTATAGCGGGGGTCTACGAGCAGTACTTC,CASSIAGVYEQYF
TRBV19,NA,TRBJ2-7,NA,TGTGCCAGTAGTATCCCAGGGGACGAGCAGTACTTC,CASSIPGDEQYF
TRBV30,NA,TRBJ1-3,NA,TGTGCCTGGAGTGGTGGCCTCGGGACTGGAAACACCATATATTTT,CAWSGGLGTGNTIYF
TRBV5-6,NA,TRBJ1-1,NA,TGTGCCAGCAGCTACGCGGGGGGTGAAGCTTTCTTT,CASSYAGGEAFF
TRBV7-8,NA,TRBJ1-5,NA,TGTGCCAGCAGCTCCTCGGAGGGACCCCAGCCCCAGCATTTT,CASSSSEGPQPQHF
TRBV7-9,few,TRBJ2-5,NA,TGTGCCAGCAGCTTGCTGACAGGCGGAGAGACCCAGTACTTC,CASSLLTGGETQYF
TRBV6-5,NA,TRBJ1-5,NA,TGTGCCAGCAAACCAGGTCTCAATCAGCCCCAGCATTTT,CASKPGLNQPQHF
TRBV5-4,NA,TRBJ2-2,TRBD2,TGTGCCAGCAGCTCGGGAGGGGACTCCCCTTCCCGGGAGCTGTTTTTT,CASSSGGDSPSRELFF
TRBV6-5,NA,TRBJ1-2,NA,TGTGCCAGCAGTGAAGGGGAAGGGTTTGGCTACACCTTC,CASSEGEGFGYTF
TRBV6-6,NA,TRBJ2-3,TRBD2,TGTGCCAGCAGTTACCCCCCCGGACTAGAGGCAGATACGCAGTATTTT,CASSYPPGLEADTQYF
TRBV5-1,NA,TRBJ2-7,NA,TGCGCCAGCAGACTCATAGGGGATATCACCTACGAGCAGTACTTC,CASRLIGDITYEQYF
TRBV5-4,NA,TRBJ2-3,NA,TGTGCCAGCAGCTTGGTGCGGGGAGGGGGAGATACGCAGTATTTT,CASSLVRGGGDTQYF
TRBV11-2,NA,TRBJ1-5,NA,TGTGCCAGCAGCTCCCTGCCGAGGGAGGAAATAAGCAATCAGCCCCAGCATTTT,CASSSLPREEISNQPQHF
TRBV9,NA,TRBJ1-2,NA,TGTGCCAGCAGCGTAGTTGGGGGCGAGTACACCTTC,CASSVVGGEYTF
TRBV6-5,once,TRBJ2-1,TRBD1,TGTGCCAGCAGTTACTCGCTTGGGACAGTCAATGAGCAGTTCTTC,CASSYSLGTVNEQFF
TRBV5-6,NA,TRBJ2-1,NA,TGTGCCAGCAGCCCGGGACTGGTTATGGATGAGCAGTTCTTC,CASSPGLVMDEQFF
TRBV30,once,TRBJ1-4,NA,TGTGCCTGGAGTGTACTCCCTCGGGGGGAAAAACTGTTTTTT,CAWSVLPRGEKLFF
TRBV11-2,NA,TRBJ1-3,TRBD1,TGTGCCAGCAGCTTAATCAGGGGGCCGGGAAACACCATATATTTT,CASSLIRGPGNTIYF
TRBV9,NA,TRBJ2-1,TRBD2,TGTGCCAGCAGCGTAGATGGGGGGGATTACAATGAGCAGTTCTTC,CASSVDGGDYNEQFF
TRBV25-1,once,TRBJ1-2,NA,TGTGCCAGCAGTGAGGCGGACAGCCCCTATGGCTACACCTTC,CASSEADSPYGYTF
TRBV5-1,NA,TRBJ2-7,NA,TGCGCCAGCAGCTTGGAACAGGGCGGCGAGCAGTACTTC,CASSLEQGGEQYF
TRBV2,NA,TRBJ1-4,TRBD1,TGTGCCAGCAGTGGTCTGGGACAGCCGGGGGAAAAACTGTTTTTT,CASSGLGQPGEKLFF